This TCR beta chain was sequenced for a study of memory CD8 T cells in hepatitis C reinfection. Assay used: immunoSEQ multiplex PCR; TCRdb lists only in-frame clones, some missing. The profile shows 50,000 or so clones, under 90% of them singletons. As to time point: pre-reinfection, 55 to 20 weeks before reinfection detection. Sorted cells were sequenced directly ex vivo without any in vitro expansion. V lost 5 bases, J lost 15 bases, and 23 bases lay in between. This CDR3 contains 14 residues. Germline-derived CDR1 and CDR2 are SGHTA and FQGNSA. The TCR comes from a man between 18 and 29 years old with hepatitis C virus infection. The sequencing sample was made of naive CD8+ T cells sorted from blood. The chain carries TRBV7-2 and TRBJ2-1; D is unclear. The CDR3 sequence is CASSLEVSRRFLFF. CDR3 nucleotide sequence: TGTGCCAGCAGCCTAGAGGTCTCGCGGCGCTTCCTGTTCTTC.